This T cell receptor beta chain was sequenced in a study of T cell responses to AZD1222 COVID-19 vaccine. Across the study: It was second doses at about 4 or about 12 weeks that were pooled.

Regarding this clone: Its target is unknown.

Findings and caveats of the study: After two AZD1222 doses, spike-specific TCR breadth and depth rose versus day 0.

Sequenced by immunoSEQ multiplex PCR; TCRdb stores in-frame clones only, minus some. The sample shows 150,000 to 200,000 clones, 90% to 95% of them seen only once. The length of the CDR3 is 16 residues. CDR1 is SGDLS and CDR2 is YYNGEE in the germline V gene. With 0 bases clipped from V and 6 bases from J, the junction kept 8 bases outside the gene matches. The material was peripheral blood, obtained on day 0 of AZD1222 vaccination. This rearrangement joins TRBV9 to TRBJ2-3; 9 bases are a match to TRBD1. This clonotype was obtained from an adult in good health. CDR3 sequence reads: CASSVGGTGLRDTQYF. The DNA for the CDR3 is TGTGCCAGCAGCGTAGGGGGGACAGGGTTAAGGGATACGCAGTATTTT.